This TCR beta chain was documented in a study of Graves' ophthalmopathy and Graves' hyperthyroidism. Trimming cost V 8 bases and J 1 base, with 20 bases left between them. This CDR3 spans 15 amino acids. From germline, CDR1 is SQVTM and CDR2 ANQGSEA. Amplified material comprised TCR beta CDR3 regions derived from RNA transcripts. The first-round RT-PCR employed HTBI primers together with the Qiagen OneStep RT-PCR kit. A multiplex PCR was then performed as the second round. TCRdb fed the multiplex PCR reads into MiXCR, producing one record per CDR3 protein. In the table there are around 520,000 distinct CDR3 sequences, about two fifths of which are singletons. People with hyperthyroidism were aged 18 to 65 and newly diagnosed, under 2 months' duration.

The chain uses TRBV29-1 and TRBJ1-2, with no clear D. This receptor was taken from an adult man with Graves' hyperthyroidism. The specimen was peripheral blood or thyroid tissue (not recorded which). CDR3 nucleotides: TGCAGCTTAGCGGGCCCCGATTCACTTAACTATGGCTACACCTTC. It codes for CSLAGPDSLNYGYTF.